This T cell receptor beta chain was recovered during a study of blood T cell repertoires in COVID-19. Study context: The United States, Italy and Spain supplied acute and convalescent COVID-19 samples. T cells, B-cell-depleted T cells, or PBMCs provided the cDNA or gDNA that served as material.

In the source study's methods: Reference gene primer amplification gave nucleated cell count estimates. This table comes from immunoSEQ multiplex PCR, and its TCRdb copy is limited to in-frame clones, with some not included. From that table come the V and J calls and clone size; the DNA was used to work out D and trimming. The sample has about 76,000 clones; 75% are singletons. The origin of this receptor is an older man with acute or convalescent COVID-19. The source material was peripheral blood.

The CDR3 spells CSVWTSGNTDTQYF. As DNA, the CDR3 is TGCAGCGTTTGGACTAGCGGAAACACAGATACGCAGTATTTT. The V call is TRBV29-1, the J call TRBJ2-3, with TRBD2 identical over 10 bases. J gave up 2 bases and V 5 bases, and 4 bases lay outside the gene matches. CDR1 is SQVTM, CDR2 ANQGSEA, per germline. The CDR3 totals 14 residues.